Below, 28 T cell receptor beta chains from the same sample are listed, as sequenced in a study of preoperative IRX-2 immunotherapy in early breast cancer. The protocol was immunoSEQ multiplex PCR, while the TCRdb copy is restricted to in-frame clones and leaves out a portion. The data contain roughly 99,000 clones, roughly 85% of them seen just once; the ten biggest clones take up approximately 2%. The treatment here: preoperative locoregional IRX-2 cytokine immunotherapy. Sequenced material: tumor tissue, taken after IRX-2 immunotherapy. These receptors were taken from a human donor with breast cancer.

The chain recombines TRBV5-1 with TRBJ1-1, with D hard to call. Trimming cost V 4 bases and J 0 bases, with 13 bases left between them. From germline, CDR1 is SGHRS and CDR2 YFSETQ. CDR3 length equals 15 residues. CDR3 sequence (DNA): TGCGCCAGCAGCCCCGACCGGACTGTGAACACTGAAGCTTTCTTT. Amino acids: CASSPDRTVNTEAFF.

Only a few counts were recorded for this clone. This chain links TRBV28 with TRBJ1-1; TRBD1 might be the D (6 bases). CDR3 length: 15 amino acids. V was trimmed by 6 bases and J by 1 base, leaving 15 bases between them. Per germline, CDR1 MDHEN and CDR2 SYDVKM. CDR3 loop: CASRRGTPSNTEAFF. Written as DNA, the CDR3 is TGTGCCAGCAGGAGAGGGACACCCTCGAACACTGAAGCTTTCTTT. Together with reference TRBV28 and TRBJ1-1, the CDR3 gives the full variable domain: DVKVTQSSRYLVKRTGEKVFLECVQDMDHENMFWYRQDPGLGLRLIYFSYDVKMKEKGDIPEGYSVSREKKERFSLILESASTNQTSMYLCASRRGTPSNTEAFFGQGTRLTVV.

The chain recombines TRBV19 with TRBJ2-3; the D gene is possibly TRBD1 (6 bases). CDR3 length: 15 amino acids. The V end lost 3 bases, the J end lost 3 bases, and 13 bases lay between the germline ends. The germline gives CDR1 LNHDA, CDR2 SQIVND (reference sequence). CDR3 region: CASSIGQSGTDTQYF. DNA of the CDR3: TGTGCCAGTAGTATTGGACAGTCGGGGACAGATACGCAGTATTTT.

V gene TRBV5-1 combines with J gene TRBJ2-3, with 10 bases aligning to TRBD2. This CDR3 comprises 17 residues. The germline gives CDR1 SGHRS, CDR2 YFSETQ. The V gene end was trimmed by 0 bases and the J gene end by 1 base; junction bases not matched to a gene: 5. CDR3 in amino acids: CASSLEVGTSGTDTQYF. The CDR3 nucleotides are TGCGCCAGCAGCTTGGAAGTTGGGACTAGCGGCACAGATACGCAGTATTTT.

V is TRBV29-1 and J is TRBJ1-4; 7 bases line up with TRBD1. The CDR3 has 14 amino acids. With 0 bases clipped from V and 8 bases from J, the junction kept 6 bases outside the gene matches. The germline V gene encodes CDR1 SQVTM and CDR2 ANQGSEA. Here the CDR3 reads CSVEDRPGGEKLFF. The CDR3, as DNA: TGCAGCGTTGAAGATCGTCCAGGGGGGGAAAAACTGTTTTTT.

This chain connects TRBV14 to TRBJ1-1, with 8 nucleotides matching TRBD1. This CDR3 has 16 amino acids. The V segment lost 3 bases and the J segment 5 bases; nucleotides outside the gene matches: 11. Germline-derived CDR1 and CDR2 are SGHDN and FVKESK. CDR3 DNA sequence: TGTGCCAGCAGCCATCGACAGGGGTTGGGGCGAACTGAAGCTTTCTTT. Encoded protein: CASSHRQGLGRTEAFF. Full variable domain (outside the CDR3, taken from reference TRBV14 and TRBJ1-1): EAGVTQFPSHSVIEKGQTVTLRCDPISGHDNLYWYRRVMGKEIKFLLHFVKESKQDESGMPNNRFLAERTGGTYSTLKVQPAELEDSGVYFCASSHRQGLGRTEAFFGQGTRLTVV.

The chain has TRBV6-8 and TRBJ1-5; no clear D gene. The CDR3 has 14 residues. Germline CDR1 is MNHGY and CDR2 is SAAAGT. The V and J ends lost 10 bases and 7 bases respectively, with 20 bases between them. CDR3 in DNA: TGTGCCATCAGCCCCAACTCCCAAGGCCAGCCCCAGCATTTT. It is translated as CAISPNSQGQPQHF.

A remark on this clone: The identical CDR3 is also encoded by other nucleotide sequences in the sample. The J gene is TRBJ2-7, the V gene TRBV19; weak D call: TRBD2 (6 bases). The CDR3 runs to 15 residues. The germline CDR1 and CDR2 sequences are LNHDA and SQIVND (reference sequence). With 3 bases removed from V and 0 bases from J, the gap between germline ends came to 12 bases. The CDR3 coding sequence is TGTGCCAGTAGTATTTTGCGGGGTAGCTCCTACGAGCAGTACTTC. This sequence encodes CASSILRGSSYEQYF.

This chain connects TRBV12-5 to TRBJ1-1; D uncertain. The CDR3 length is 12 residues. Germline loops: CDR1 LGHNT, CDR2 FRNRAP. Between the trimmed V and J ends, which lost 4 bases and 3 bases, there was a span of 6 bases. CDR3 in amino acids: CASGSWDTEAFF. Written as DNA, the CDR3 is TGTGCTAGTGGTTCCTGGGACACTGAAGCTTTCTTT. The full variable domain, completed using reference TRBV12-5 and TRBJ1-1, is DARVTQTPRHKVTEMGQEVTMRCQPILGHNTVFWYRQTMMQGLELLAYFRNRAPLDDSGMPKDRFSAEMPDATLATLKIQPSEPRDSAVYFCASGSWDTEAFFGQGTRLTVV.

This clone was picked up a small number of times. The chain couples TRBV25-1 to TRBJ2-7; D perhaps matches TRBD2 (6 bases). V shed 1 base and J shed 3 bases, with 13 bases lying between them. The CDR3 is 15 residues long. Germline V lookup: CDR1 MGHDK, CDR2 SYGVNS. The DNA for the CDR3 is TGTGCCAGCAGTGAATTGGGCGGGGATCTCTACGAGCAGTACTTC. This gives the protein CASSELGGDLYEQYF.

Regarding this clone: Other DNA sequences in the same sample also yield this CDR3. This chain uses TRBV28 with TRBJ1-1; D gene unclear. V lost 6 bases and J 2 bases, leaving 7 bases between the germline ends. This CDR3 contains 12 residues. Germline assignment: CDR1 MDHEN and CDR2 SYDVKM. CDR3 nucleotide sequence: TGTGCCAGCAGGGTAGGTAACACTGAAGCTTTCTTT. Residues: CASRVGNTEAFF.

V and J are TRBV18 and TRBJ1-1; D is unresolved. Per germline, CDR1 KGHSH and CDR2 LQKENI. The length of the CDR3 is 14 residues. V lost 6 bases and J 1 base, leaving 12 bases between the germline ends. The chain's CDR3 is CASSRSRTNTEAFF. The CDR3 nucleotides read TGTGCCAGCTCGCGGTCCAGGACGAACACTGAAGCTTTCTTT.

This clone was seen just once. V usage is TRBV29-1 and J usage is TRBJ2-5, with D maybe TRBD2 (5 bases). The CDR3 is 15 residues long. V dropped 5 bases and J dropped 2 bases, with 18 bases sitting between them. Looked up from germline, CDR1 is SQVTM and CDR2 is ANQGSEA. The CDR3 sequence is CSVRRAERLQETQYF. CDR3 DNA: TGCAGCGTTCGTCGGGCCGAGCGGTTACAAGAGACCCAGTACTTC.

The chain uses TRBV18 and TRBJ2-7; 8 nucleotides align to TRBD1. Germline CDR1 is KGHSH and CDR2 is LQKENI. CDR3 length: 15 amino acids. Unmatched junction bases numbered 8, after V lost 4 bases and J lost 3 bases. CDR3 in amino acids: CASSLDARGLYEQYF. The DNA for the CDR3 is TGTGCCAGCTCACTTGATGCCAGGGGGCTCTACGAGCAGTACTTC.

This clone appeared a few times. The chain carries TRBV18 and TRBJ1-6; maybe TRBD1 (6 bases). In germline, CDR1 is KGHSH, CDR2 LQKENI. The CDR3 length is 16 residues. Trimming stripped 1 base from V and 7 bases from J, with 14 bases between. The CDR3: CASSPQQGGNNSPLHF. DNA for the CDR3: TGTGCCAGCTCACCACAACAGGGAGGGAACAATTCACCCCTCCACTTT.

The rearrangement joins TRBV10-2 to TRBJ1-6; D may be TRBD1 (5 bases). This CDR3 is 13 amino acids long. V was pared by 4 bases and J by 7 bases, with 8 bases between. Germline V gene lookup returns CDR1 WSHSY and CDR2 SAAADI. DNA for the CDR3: TGCGCCAGCAGTGTTAACAGGAATTCACCCCTCCACTTT. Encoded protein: CASSVNRNSPLHF.

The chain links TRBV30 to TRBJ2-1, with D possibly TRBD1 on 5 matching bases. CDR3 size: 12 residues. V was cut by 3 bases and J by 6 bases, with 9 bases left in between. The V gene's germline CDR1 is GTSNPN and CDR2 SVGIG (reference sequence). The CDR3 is CAWRQGRNEQFF. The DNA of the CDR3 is TGTGCCTGGAGGCAGGGTCGCAATGAGCAGTTCTTC. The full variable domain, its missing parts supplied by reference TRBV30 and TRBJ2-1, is SQTIHQWPATLVQPVGSPLSLECTVEGTSNPNLYWYRQAAGRGLQLLFYSVGIGQISSEVPQNLSASRPQDRQFILSSKKLLLSDSGFYLCAWRQGRNEQFFGPGTRLTVL.

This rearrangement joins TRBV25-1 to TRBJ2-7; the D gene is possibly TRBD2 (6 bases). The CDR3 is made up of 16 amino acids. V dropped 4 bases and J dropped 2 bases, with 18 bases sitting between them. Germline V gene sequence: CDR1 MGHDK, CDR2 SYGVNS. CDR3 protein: CASSASPGTATYEQYF. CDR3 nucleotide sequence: TGTGCCAGCAGTGCAAGCCCCGGGACTGCAACCTACGAGCAGTACTTC.

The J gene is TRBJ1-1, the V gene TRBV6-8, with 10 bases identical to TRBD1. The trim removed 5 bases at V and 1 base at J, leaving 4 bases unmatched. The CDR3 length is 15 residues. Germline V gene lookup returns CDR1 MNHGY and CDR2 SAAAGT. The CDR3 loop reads CASSAWTGGNTEAFF. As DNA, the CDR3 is TGTGCCAGCAGTGCTTGGACAGGGGGGAACACTGAAGCTTTCTTT.

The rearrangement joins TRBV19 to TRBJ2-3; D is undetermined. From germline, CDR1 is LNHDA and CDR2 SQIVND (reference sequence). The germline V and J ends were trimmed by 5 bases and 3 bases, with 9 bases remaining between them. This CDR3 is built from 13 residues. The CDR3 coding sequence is TGTGCCAGTAGTGAAACGAGGACAGATACGCAGTATTTT. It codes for CASSETRTDTQYF. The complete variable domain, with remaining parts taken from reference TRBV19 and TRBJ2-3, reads DGGITQSPKYLFRKEGQNVTLSCEQNLNHDAMYWYRQDPGQGLRLIYYSQIVNDFQKGDIAEGYSVSREKKESFPLTVTSAQKNPTAFYLCASSETRTDTQYFGPGTRLTVL.

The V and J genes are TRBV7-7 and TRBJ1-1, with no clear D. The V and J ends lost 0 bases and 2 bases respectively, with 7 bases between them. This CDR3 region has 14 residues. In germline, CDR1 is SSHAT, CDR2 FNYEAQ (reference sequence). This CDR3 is CASSLAPRNTEAFF. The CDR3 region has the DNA TGTGCCAGCAGCTTAGCCCCCCGTAACACTGAAGCTTTCTTT. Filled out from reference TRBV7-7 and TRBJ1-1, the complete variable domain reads GAGVSQSPRYKVTKRGQDVTLRCDPISSHATLYWYQQALGQGPEFLTYFNYEAQPDKSGLPSDRFSAERPEGSISTLTIQRTEQRDSAMYRCASSLAPRNTEAFFGQGTRLTVV.

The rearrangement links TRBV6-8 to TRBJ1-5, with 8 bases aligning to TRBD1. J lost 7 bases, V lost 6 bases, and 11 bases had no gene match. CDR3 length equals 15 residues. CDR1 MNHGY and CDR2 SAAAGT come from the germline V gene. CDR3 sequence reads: CASSAQTGDGQPQHF. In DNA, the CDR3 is TGTGCCAGCAGCGCCCAGACAGGGGACGGGCAGCCCCAGCATTTT.

The CDR3 coding sequence is TGTGCCAGCAGCTTAAACGCAGGGCAGGTGGACGAGCAGTACTTC. As protein: CASSLNAGQVDEQYF. The V gene is TRBV11-3, the J gene TRBJ2-7, with a possible D match to TRBD1 (5 bases). Trimming cost V 2 bases and J 5 bases, with 16 bases left between them. The CDR3 totals 15 residues. Germline CDR1 is SGHNT and CDR2 is YENEEA.

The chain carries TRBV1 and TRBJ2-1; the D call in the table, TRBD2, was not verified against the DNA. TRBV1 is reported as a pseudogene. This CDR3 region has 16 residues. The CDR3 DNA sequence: TGCGCCAGCAGCCAAGACTTTACCGGCGGGTACAATGAGCAGTTCTTC. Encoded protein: CASSQDFTGGYNEQFF.

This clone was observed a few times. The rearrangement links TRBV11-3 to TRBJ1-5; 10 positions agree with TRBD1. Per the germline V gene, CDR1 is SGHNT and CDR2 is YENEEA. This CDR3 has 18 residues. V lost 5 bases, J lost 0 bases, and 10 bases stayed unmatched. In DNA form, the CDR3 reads TGTGCCAGCAGCCCCAGGGACAGGGGAAAACGTAGCAATCAGCCCCAGCATTTT. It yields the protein CASSPRDRGKRSNQPQHF. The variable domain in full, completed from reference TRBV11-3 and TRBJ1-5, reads EAGVVQSPRYKIIEKKQPVAFWCNPISGHNTLYWYLQNLGQGPELLIRYENEEAVDDSQLPKDRFSAERLKGVDSTLKIQPAELGDSAVYLCASSPRDRGKRSNQPQHFGDGTRLSIL.

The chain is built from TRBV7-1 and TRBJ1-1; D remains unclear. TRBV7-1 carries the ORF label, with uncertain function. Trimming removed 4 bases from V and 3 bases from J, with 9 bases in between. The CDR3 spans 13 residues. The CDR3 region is CASSYMMDTEAFF. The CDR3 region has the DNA TGTGCCAGCAGCTATATGATGGACACTGAAGCTTTCTTT.

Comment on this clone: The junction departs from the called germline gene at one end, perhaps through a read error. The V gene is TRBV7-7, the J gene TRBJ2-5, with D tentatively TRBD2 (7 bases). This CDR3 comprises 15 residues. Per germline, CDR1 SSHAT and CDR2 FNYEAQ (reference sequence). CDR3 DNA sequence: TGTGCTAGCAGCTCTCGGGCGGGGGCCGGGGAGACCCAGTACTTC. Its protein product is CASSSRAGAGETQYF.

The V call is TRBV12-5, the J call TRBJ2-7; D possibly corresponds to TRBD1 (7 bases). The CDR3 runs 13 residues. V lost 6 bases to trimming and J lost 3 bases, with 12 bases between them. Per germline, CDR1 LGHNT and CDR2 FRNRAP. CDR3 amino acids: CASGRRDSYEQYF. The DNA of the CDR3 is TGTGCTAGTGGACGGAGGGACAGCTACGAGCAGTACTTC.